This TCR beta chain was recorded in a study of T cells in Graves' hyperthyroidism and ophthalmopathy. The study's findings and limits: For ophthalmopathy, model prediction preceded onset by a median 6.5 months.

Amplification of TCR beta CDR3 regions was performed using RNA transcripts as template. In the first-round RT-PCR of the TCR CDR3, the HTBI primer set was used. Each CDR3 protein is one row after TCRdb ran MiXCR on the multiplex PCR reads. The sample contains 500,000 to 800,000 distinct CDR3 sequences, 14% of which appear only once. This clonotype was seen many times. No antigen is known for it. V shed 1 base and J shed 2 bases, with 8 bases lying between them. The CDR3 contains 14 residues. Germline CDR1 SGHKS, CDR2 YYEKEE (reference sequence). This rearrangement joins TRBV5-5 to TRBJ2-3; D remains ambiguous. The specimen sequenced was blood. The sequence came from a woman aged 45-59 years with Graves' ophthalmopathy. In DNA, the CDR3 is TGTGCCAGCAGCTTGTTCAGGAACACAGATACGCAGTATTTT. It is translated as CASSLFRNTDTQYF.